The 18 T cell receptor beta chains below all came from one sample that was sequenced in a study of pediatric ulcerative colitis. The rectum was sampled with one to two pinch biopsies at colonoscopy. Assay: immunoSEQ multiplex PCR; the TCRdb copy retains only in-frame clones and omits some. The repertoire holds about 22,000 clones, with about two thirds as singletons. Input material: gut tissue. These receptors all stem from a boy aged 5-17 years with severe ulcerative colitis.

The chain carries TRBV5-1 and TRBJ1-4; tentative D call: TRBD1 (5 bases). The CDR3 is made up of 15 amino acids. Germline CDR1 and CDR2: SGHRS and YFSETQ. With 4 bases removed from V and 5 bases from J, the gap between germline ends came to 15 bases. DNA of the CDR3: TGCGCCAGCAGCGTGACCGGGACGGAGAATGAAAAACTGTTTTTT. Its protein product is CASSVTGTENEKLFF.

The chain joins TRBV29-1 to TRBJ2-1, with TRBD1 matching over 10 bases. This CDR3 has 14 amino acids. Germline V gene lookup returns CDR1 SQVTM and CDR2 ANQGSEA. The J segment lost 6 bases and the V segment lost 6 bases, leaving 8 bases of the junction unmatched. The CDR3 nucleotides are TGCAGCGTCGGACAGGGGGGTGTTGGCAATGAGCAGTTCTTC. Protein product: CSVGQGGVGNEQFF.

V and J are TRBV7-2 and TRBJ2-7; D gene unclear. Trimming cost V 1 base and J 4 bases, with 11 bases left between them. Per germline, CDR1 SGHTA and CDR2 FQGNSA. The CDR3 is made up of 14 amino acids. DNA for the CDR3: TGTGCCAGCAGCTTAGTTGAGGTGGGATACGAGCAGTACTTC. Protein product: CASSLVEVGYEQYF.

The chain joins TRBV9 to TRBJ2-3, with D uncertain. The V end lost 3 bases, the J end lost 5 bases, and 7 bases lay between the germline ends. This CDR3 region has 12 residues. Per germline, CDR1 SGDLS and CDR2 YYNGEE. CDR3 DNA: TGTGCCAGCAGCGCCTTTGGAGATACGCAGTATTTT. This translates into CASSAFGDTQYF.

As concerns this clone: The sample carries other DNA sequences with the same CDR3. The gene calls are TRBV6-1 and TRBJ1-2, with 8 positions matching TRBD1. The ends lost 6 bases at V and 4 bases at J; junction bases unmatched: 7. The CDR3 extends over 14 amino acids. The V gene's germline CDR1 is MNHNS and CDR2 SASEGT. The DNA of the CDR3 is TGTGCCAGCAGACTTCCAGGACAGGGCTATGGCTACACCTTC. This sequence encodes CASRLPGQGYGYTF.

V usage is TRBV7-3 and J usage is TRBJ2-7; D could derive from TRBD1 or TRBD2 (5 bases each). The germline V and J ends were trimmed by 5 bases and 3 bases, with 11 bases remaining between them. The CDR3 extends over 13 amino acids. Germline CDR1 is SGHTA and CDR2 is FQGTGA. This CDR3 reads CASSRDGNYEQYF. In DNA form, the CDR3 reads TGTGCCAGCAGCCGGGACGGGAACTACGAGCAGTACTTC.

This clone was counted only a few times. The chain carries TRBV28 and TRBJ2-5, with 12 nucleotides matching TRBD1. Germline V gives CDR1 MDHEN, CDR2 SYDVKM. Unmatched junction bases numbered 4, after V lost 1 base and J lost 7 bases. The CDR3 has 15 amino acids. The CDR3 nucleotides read TGTGCCAGCAGTTTATTGGGGACAGGGGGCCGGACCCAGTACTTC. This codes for CASSLLGTGGRTQYF.

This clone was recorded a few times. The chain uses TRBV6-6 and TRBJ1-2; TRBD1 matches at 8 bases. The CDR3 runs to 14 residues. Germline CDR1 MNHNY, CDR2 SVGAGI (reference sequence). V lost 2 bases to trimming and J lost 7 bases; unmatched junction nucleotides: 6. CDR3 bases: TGTGCCAGCAGTTACACGGACAGGGCTCCTGGCTACACCTTC. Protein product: CASSYTDRAPGYTF.

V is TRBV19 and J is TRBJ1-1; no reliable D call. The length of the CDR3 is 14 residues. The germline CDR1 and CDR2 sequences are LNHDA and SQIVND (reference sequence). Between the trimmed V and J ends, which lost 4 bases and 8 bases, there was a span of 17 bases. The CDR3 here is CASSTPRRPFEAFF. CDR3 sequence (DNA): TGTGCCAGTAGTACCCCGCGGCGGCCGTTCGAAGCTTTCTTT.

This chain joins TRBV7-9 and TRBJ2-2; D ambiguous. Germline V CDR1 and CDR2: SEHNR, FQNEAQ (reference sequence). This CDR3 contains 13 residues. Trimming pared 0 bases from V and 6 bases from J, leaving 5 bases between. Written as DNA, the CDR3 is TGTGCCAGCAGCTTAGCAGGCGCCGGGGAGCTGTTTTTT. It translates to CASSLAGAGELFF.

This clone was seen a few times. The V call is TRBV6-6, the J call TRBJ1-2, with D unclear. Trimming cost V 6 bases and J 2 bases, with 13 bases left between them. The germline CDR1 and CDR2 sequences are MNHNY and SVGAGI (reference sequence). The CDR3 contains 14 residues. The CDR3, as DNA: TGTGCCAGCAGCCCCACTCCAACAAACTATGGCTACACCTTC. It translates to CASSPTPTNYGYTF.

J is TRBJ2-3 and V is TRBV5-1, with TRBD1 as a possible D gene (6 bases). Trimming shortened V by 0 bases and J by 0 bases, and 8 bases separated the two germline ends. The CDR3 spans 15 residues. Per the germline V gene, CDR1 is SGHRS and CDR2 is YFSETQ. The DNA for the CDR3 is TGCGCCAGCAGCTTGGGGGGACATAGCACAGATACGCAGTATTTT. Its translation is CASSLGGHSTDTQYF. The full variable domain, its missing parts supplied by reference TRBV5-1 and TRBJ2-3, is KAGVTQTPRYLIKTRGQQVTLSCSPISGHRSVSWYQQTPGQGLQFLFEYFSETQRNKGNFPGRFSGRQFSNSRSEMNVSTLELGDSALYLCASSLGGHSTDTQYFGPGTRLTVL.

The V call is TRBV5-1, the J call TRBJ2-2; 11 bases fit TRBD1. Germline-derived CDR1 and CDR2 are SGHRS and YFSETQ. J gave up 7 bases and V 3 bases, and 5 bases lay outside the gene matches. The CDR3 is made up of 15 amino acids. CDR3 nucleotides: TGCGCCAGCAGCTCCAGGACAGGGGGCGACGGGGAGCTGTTTTTT. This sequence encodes CASSSRTGGDGELFF.

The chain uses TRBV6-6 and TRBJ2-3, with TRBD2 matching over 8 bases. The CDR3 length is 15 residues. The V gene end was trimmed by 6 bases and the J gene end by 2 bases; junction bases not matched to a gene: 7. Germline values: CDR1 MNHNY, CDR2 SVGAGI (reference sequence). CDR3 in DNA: TGTGCCAGCAGGCTGGGCGGGGGGTTCACAGATACGCAGTATTTT. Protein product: CASRLGGGFTDTQYF.

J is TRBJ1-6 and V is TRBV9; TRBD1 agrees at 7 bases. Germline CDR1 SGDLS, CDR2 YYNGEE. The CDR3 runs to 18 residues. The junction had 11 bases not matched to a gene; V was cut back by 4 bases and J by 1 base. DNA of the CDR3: TGTGCCAGCAGCCCATCAGGGGGGGGCTCTTCCTATAATTCACCCCTCCACTTT. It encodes CASSPSGGGSSYNSPLHF.

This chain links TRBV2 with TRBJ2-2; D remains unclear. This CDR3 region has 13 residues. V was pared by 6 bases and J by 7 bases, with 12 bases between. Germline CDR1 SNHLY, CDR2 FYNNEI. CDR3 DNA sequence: TGTGCCAGCAGGCCTCTAAGAGGCGGGGAGCTGTTTTTT. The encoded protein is CASRPLRGGELFF.

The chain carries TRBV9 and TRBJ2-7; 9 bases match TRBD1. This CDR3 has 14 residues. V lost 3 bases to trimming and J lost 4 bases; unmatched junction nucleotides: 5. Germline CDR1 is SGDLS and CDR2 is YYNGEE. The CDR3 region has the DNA TGTGCCAGCAGCGAGGGACAGGGCGGGTACGAGCAGTACTTC. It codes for CASSEGQGGYEQYF. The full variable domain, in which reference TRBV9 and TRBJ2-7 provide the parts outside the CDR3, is DSGVTQTPKHLITATGQRVTLRCSPRSGDLSVYWYQQSLDQGLQFLIQYYNGEERAKGNILERFSAQQFPDLHSELNLSSLELGDSALYFCASSEGQGGYEQYFGPGTRLTVT.

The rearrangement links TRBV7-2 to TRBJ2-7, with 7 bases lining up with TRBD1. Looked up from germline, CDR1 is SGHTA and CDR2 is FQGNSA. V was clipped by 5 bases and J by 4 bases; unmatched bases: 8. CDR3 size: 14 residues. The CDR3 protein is CASSLDRVGYEQYF. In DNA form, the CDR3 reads TGTGCCAGCAGCCTCGACAGGGTGGGATACGAGCAGTACTTC.